A few counts support the clone carrying this T cell receptor beta chain. As handled by the study authors: Amplification of reference gene primers provided the estimated nucleated cell counts. TCRdb's copy holds only in-frame clones and misses some; the assay was immunoSEQ multiplex PCR. Clone size and V and J calls were adopted from that table, with D and trimming inferred from the DNA. This table holds fewer than 30,000 clones, 60% to 80% found once. This sample is drawn from a study of blood T cell repertoires in COVID-19. Study background: There were acute and convalescent COVID-19 samples, and they came from the United States, Italy and Spain. Nucleic acid was either cDNA or gDNA, and it came from T cells, B-cell-depleted T cells, or PBMCs.

The V gene's germline CDR1 is MGHRA and CDR2 YSYEKL. Trimming shortened V by 1 base and J by 4 bases, and 13 bases separated the two germline ends. CDR3 length: 15 residues. This TCR was recovered from a woman in her seventies with active or convalescent COVID-19. Sample: peripheral blood. The rearrangement joins TRBV4-1 to TRBJ1-2, with D maybe TRBD1 (6 bases). The CDR3 DNA is TGCGCCAGCAGCCAAGCGCGGGGGCAGGGCTATGGCTACACCTTC. Translated: CASSQARGQGYGYTF.